One sample yielded the 18 T cell receptor beta chains listed below, sequenced in a study of Ad26.COV2.S vaccination and SARS-CoV-2 variants. This table comes from immunoSEQ multiplex PCR, and its TCRdb copy is limited to in-frame clones, with some not included. The sample yields fewer than 800,000 clones, roughly 90% seen once. The treatment was: roughly 20 received Ad26.COV2.S at low or high dose, single or two shots; a few received placebo; per-sample allocation not given. Samples were taken on day 63 after the first vaccine or placebo injection. This material consisted of peripheral blood, taken in a trial of Ad26.COV2.S vaccine versus placebo. Receptor source: a person between 18 and 60 years old who received the Ad26.COV2.S COVID-19 vaccine or a placebo.

The genes are TRBV7-9 and TRBJ2-4; weak D call: TRBD2 (6 bases). The length of the CDR3 is 16 residues. The V end lost 5 bases, the J end lost 7 bases, and 21 bases lay between the germline ends. CDR1 and CDR2 (germline): SEHNR, FQNEAQ (reference sequence). In DNA form, the CDR3 reads TGTGCCAGCAGCCCCCCCGAAGGGTATGGGAGGAACATTCAGTACTTC. Amino acid sequence: CASSPPEGYGRNIQYF.

The chain combines TRBV5-1 with TRBJ2-7, with 10 bases identical to TRBD1. The ends lost 0 bases at V and 7 bases at J; junction bases unmatched: 4. The CDR3 contains 14 residues. Germline CDR1 reads SGHRS; CDR2 reads YFSETQ. In DNA, the CDR3 is TGCGCCAGCAGCTTGGGACAGGGGGCGAGTGAGCAGTACTTC. Protein product: CASSLGQGASEQYF.

The chain uses TRBV6-1 and TRBJ2-1; perhaps TRBD2 as D (5 bases). CDR3 length: 14 amino acids. Germline assignment: CDR1 MNHNS and CDR2 SASEGT. Trimming shortened V by 5 bases and J by 0 bases, and 8 bases separated the two germline ends. This chain's CDR3 is CASSWESSYNEQFF. In DNA, the CDR3 is TGTGCCAGCAGTTGGGAGAGCTCCTACAATGAGCAGTTCTTC.

The CDR3 reads CATLDRVGTEAFF. CDR3 sequence (DNA): TGTGCCACCCTGGACAGGGTGGGCACTGAAGCTTTCTTT. The chain combines TRBV6-5 with TRBJ1-1, with TRBD1 matching 8 bases. V shed 10 bases, J shed 4 bases, and the junction held 8 bases outside the gene matches. The CDR3 is 13 amino acids. Per the germline V gene, CDR1 is MNHEY and CDR2 is SVGAGI.

This chain joins TRBV4-1 and TRBJ1-5; 9 bases align to TRBD1. CDR3 length: 15 residues. V was pared by 4 bases and J by 4 bases, with 5 bases of the junction left unmatched. Germline V gives CDR1 MGHRA, CDR2 YSYEKL. The CDR3 DNA follows: TGCGCCAGCAGCCCTCGGACAGGGGCTAATCAGCCCCAGCATTTT. It encodes CASSPRTGANQPQHF.

The genes are TRBV30 and TRBJ1-1; D not resolved. The CDR3 is made up of 12 amino acids. CDR1 and CDR2 from the germline V gene are GTSNPN and SVGIG (reference sequence). V shed 4 bases and J shed 0 bases, with 6 bases lying between them. The CDR3 spells CAWKNLNTEAFF. DNA of the CDR3: TGTGCCTGGAAAAACCTGAACACTGAAGCTTTCTTT.

The V and J genes are TRBV6-6 and TRBJ2-7; D is unresolved. This CDR3 contains 13 residues. Trimming pared 1 base from V and 2 bases from J, leaving 6 bases between. The germline gives CDR1 MNHNY, CDR2 SVGAGI (reference sequence). The CDR3 DNA follows: TGTGCCAGCAGTTACTTCCCGACCTACGAGCAGTACTTC. Its translation is CASSYFPTYEQYF.

The V gene is TRBV24-1, the J gene TRBJ2-1; D remains ambiguous. Between the trimmed V and J ends, which lost 5 bases and 0 bases, there was a span of 7 bases. CDR1 and CDR2 (germline): KGHDR, SFDVKD. The CDR3 totals 14 residues. The CDR3 sequence: CATSGLSSYNEQFF. Here the CDR3 DNA reads TGTGCCACCAGTGGCCTGAGCTCCTACAATGAGCAGTTCTTC.

The V and J genes are TRBV18 and TRBJ1-5; weak D call: TRBD1 (5 bases). CDR1 KGHSH and CDR2 LQKENI come from the germline V gene. The CDR3 contains 14 residues. Trimming took 5 bases from V and 1 from J, leaving 9 bases between them. This chain's CDR3 is CASSTRDSNQPQHF. For the CDR3, the DNA is TGTGCCAGCTCAACCAGGGACAGCAATCAGCCCCAGCATTTT.

The V and J genes are TRBV18 and TRBJ2-7, with TRBD1 identical over 11 bases. This CDR3 region has 14 residues. Germline V gene sequence: CDR1 KGHSH, CDR2 LQKENI. V lost 5 bases to trimming and J lost 3 bases; unmatched junction nucleotides: 3. CDR3 residues: CASSRDRGDYEQYF. For the CDR3, the DNA is TGTGCCAGCTCAAGGGACAGGGGGGACTACGAGCAGTACTTC.

The V and J genes are TRBV23-1 and TRBJ2-7; 9 bases agree with TRBD1. TRBV23-1 is treated as an ORF (open reading frame) with a function not yet certain. V shed 3 bases and J 3 bases; nucleotides not matched to a gene: 9. The length of the CDR3 is 16 residues. The CDR3 region is CASSQPRQGVLYEQYF. The CDR3 region has the DNA TGCGCCAGCAGTCAGCCCCGACAGGGGGTTCTCTACGAGCAGTACTTC.

This chain links TRBV6-2 or TRBV6-3 with TRBJ2-7, with 9 bases aligning to TRBD1. This CDR3 is 16 amino acids long. J was trimmed by 1 base and V by 6 bases; bases with no gene match: 10. Germline values: CDR1 MNHEY, CDR2 SVGEGT. The CDR3 reads CASSPTGTGSSYEQYF. The CDR3 region has the DNA TGTGCCAGCAGCCCCACCGGGACAGGGTCTTCCTACGAGCAGTACTTC.

This clone was recorded once. V and J are TRBV5-1 and TRBJ1-6; D is possibly TRBD1 (5 bases). This CDR3 contains 15 residues. With 6 bases removed from V and 6 bases from J, the gap between germline ends came to 16 bases. CDR1 and CDR2 (germline): SGHRS, YFSETQ. The CDR3 sequence: CASKLLTEINSPLHF. As DNA, the CDR3 is TGCGCCAGCAAACTCTTGACAGAGATTAATTCACCCCTCCACTTT.

A single count supports this clone. The CDR3 protein is CASSSGQYTEAFF. CDR3 sequence (DNA): TGCGCCAGCAGCTCGGGACAGTACACTGAAGCTTTCTTT. This sequence joins TRBV5-1 and TRBJ1-1; 7 bases are shared with TRBD1. Trimming at V came to 3 bases and at J to 3 bases, leaving 2 bases not matched to a gene. Germline CDR1 and CDR2: SGHRS and YFSETQ. The CDR3 runs to 13 residues. The whole variable domain, remainder taken from reference TRBV5-1 and TRBJ1-1, is KAGVTQTPRYLIKTRGQQVTLSCSPISGHRSVSWYQQTPGQGLQFLFEYFSETQRNKGNFPGRFSGRQFSNSRSEMNVSTLELGDSALYLCASSSGQYTEAFFGQGTRLTVV.

The gene calls are TRBV6-5 and TRBJ1-1; 8 bases are a match to TRBD1. This CDR3 has 13 amino acids. Per germline, CDR1 MNHEY and CDR2 SVGAGI. The V segment lost 6 bases and the J segment 8 bases; nucleotides outside the gene matches: 8. Here the CDR3 DNA reads TGTGCCAGCAGCCAGAGGGACAGGCGGGAAGCTTTCTTT. Protein: CASSQRDRREAFF.

This clone was detected once. The chain is built from TRBV9 and TRBJ2-5, with 7 bases aligning to TRBD1. The CDR3 has 15 amino acids. V lost 4 bases to trimming and J lost 2 bases; unmatched junction nucleotides: 8. Germline lookup yields CDR1 SGDLS and CDR2 YYNGEE. The DNA of the CDR3 is TGTGCCAGCAGCACTGTCGGGACAGCACAAGAGACCCAGTACTTC. As protein: CASSTVGTAQETQYF.

Details on this clone: Other nucleotide sequences from this sample produce the same CDR3. V and J are TRBV5-4 and TRBJ2-7; 11 bases agree with TRBD2. Trimming at V came to 4 bases and at J to 2 bases, leaving 5 bases not matched to a gene. This CDR3 is 15 amino acids long. Germline lookup yields CDR1 SGHNT and CDR2 YYREEE (reference sequence). The CDR3 reads CASSASSGGPYEQYF. In DNA, the CDR3 is TGTGCCAGCAGCGCGTCTAGCGGGGGGCCCTACGAGCAGTACTTC.

This sequence joins TRBV9 and TRBJ2-7; D is unresolved. The V gene's germline CDR1 is SGDLS and CDR2 YYNGEE. Trimming cost V 4 bases and J 2 bases, with 16 bases left between them. The CDR3 is 15 amino acids. DNA for the CDR3: TGTGCCAGCAGCCGCCTCGGATCAGGAACCTACGAGCAGTACTTC. It is translated as CASSRLGSGTYEQYF. Together with reference TRBV9 and TRBJ2-7, the CDR3 gives the full variable domain: DSGVTQTPKHLITATGQRVTLRCSPRSGDLSVYWYQQSLDQGLQFLIQYYNGEERAKGNILERFSAQQFPDLHSELNLSSLELGDSALYFCASSRLGSGTYEQYFGPGTRLTVT.